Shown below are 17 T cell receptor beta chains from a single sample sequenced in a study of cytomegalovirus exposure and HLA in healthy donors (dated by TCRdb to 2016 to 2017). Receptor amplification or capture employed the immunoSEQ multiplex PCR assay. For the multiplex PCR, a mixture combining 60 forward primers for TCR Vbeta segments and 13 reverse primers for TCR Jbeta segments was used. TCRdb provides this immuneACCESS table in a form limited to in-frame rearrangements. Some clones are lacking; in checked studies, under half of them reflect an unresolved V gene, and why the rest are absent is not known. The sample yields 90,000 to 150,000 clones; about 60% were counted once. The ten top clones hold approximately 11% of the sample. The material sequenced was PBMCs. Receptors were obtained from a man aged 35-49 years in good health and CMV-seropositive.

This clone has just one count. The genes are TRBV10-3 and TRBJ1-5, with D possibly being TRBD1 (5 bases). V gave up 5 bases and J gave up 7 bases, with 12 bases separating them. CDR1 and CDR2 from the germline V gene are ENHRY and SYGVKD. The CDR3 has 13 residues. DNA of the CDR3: TGTGCCATCAGTCCATTTCGACAGCAGCCCCAGCATTTT. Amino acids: CAISPFRQQPQHF.

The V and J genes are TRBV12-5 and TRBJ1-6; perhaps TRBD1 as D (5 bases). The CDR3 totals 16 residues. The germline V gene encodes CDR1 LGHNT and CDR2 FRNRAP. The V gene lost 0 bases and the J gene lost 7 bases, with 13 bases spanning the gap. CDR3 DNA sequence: TGTGCTAGTGGTTTGGTTGTAAGCAGGGCGAATTCACCCCTCCACTTT. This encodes CASGLVVSRANSPLHF.

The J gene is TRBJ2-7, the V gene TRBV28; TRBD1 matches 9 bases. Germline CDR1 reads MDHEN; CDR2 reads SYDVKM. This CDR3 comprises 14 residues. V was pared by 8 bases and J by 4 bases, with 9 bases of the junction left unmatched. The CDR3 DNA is TGTGCCAGCGTATGGGGACAGGGTGGTTACGAGCAGTACTTC. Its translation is CASVWGQGGYEQYF.

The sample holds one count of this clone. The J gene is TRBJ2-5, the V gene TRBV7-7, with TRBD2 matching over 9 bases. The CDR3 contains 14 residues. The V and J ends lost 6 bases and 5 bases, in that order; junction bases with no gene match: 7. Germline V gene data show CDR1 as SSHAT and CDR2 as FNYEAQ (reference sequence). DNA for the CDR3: TGTGCCAGCAGTCCAGCGGGGGGTAGGGAGACCCAGTACTTC. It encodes CASSPAGGRETQYF.

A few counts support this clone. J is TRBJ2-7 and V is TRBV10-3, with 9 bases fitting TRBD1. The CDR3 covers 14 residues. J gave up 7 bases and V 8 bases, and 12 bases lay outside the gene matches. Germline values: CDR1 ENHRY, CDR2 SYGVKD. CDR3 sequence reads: CAIGIQGAAWEQYF. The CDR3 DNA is TGTGCCATCGGCATACAGGGGGCAGCTTGGGAGCAGTACTTC.

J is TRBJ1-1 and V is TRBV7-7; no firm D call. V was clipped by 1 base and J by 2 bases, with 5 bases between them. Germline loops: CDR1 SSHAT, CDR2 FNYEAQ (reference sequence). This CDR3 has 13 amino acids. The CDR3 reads CASSLDTNTEAFF. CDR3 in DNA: TGTGCCAGCAGCTTAGACACAAACACTGAAGCTTTCTTT.

CDR3 loop: CASRSLAIHTGELFF. CDR3 nucleotide sequence: TGTGCCAGCAGATCGCTAGCGATCCACACCGGGGAGCTGTTTTTT. The J gene is TRBJ2-2, the V gene TRBV7-9; tentatively, D is TRBD2 (6 bases). Trimming left V 6 bases short and J 3 bases short, with 14 bases between. The CDR3 consists of 15 residues. From germline, CDR1 is SEHNR and CDR2 FQNEAQ (reference sequence). Using reference TRBV7-9 and TRBJ2-2 for the parts outside the CDR3, the full variable domain is DTGVSQNPRHKITKRGQNVTFRCDPISEHNRLYWYRQTLGQGPEFLTYFQNEAQLEKSRLLSDRFSAERPKGSFSTLEIQRTEQGDSAMYLCASRSLAIHTGELFFGEGSRLTVL.

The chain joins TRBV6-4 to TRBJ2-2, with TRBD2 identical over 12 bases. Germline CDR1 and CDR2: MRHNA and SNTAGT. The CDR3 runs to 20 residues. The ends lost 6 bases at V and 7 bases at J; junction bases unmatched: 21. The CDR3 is CASRILDPTSGSVYGGELFF. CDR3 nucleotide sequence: TGTGCCAGCAGGATCCTAGACCCGACTAGCGGGAGTGTTTATGGCGGGGAGCTGTTTTTT.

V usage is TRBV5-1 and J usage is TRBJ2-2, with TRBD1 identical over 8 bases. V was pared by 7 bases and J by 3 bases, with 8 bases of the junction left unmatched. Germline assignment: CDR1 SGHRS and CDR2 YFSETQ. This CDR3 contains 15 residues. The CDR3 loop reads CASRWKTGDTGELFF. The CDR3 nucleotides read TGCGCCAGCCGTTGGAAGACAGGGGACACCGGGGAGCTGTTTTTT.

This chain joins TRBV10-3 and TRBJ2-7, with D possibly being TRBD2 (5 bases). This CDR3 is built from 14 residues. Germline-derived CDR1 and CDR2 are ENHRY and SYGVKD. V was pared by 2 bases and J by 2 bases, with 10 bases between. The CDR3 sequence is CAISEEGIAYEQYF. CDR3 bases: TGTGCCATCAGTGAGGAGGGTATTGCCTACGAGCAGTACTTC.

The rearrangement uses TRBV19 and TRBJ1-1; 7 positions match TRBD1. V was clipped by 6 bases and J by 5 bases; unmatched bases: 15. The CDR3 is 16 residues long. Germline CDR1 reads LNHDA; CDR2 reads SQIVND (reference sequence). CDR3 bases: TGTGCCAGTAGCACCTCGCGACAGGGCCTGGAGACTGAAGCTTTCTTT. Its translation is CASSTSRQGLETEAFF.

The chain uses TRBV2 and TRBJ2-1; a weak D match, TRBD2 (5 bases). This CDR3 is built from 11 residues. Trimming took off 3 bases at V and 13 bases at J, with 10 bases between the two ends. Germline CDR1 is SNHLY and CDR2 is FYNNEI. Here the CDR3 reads CASSETGYQFF. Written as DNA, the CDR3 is TGTGCCAGCAGTGAGACGGGGTACCAGTTCTTC. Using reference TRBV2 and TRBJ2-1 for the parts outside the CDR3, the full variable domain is EPEVTQTPSHQVTQMGQEVILRCVPISNHLYFYWYRQILGQKVEFLVSFYNNEISEKSEIFDDQFSVERPDGSNFTLKIRSTKLEDSAMYFCASSETGYQFFGPGTRLTVL.

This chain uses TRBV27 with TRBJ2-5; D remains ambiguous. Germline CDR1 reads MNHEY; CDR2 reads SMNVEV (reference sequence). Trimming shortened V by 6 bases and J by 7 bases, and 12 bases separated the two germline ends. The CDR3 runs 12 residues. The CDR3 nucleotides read TGTGCCAGCAGCCCATCGGTCGGGACCCAGTACTTC. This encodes CASSPSVGTQYF.

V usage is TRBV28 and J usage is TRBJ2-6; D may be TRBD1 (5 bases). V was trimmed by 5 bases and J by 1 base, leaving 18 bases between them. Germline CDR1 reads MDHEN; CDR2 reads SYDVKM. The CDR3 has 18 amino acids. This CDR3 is CASSHQGAGRSGANVLTF. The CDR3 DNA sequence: TGTGCCAGCAGTCATCAAGGGGCCGGAAGGTCTGGGGCCAACGTCCTGACTTTC.

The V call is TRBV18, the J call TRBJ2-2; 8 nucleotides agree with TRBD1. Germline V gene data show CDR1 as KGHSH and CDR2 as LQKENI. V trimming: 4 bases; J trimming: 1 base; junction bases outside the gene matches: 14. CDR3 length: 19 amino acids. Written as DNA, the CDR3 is TGTGCCAGCTCACGCCGATCCACCGCCGGGACAGGGAACACCGGGGAGCTGTTTTTT. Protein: CASSRRSTAGTGNTGELFF.

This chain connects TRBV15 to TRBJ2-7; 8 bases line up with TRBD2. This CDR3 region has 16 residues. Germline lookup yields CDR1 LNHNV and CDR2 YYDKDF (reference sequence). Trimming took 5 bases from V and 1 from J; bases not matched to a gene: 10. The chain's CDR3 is CATSQRMSGGSYEQYF. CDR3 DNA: TGTGCCACCAGCCAACGTATGAGCGGGGGATCCTACGAGCAGTACTTC. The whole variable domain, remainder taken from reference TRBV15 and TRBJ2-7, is DAMVIQNPRYQVTQFGKPVTLSCSQTLNHNVMYWYQQKSSQAPKLLFHYYDKDFNNEADTPDNFQSRRPNTSFCFLDIRSPGLGDTAMYLCATSQRMSGGSYEQYFGPGTRLTVT.

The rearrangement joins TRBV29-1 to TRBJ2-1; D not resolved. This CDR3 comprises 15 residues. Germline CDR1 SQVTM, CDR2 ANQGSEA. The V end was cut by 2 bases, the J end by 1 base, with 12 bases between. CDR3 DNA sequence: TGCAGCGTTGAATCGAGCGTCCGTTCCTACAATGAGCAGTTCTTC. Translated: CSVESSVRSYNEQFF.